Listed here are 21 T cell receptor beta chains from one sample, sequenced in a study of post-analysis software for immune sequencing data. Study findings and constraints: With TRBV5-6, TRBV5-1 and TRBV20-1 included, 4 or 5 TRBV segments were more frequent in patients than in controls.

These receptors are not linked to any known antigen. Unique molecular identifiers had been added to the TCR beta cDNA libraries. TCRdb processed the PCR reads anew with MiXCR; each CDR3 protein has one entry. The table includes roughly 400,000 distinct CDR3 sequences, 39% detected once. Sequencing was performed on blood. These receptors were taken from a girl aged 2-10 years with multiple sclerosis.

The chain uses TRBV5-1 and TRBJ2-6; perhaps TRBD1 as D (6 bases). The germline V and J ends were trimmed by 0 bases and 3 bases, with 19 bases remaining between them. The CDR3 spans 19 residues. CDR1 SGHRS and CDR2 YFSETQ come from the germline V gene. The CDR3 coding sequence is TGCGCCAGCAGCTTGGCGGGCAGGGGCTCCTTGGGTGGGGCCAACGTCCTGACTTTC. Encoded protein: CASSLAGRGSLGGANVLTF.

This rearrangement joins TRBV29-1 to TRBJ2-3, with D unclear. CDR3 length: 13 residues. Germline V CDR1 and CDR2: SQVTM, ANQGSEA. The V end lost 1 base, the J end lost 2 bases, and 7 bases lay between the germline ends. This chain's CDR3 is CSVEGGVTDTQYF. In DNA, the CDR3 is TGCAGCGTTGAAGGTGGAGTCACAGATACGCAGTATTTT.

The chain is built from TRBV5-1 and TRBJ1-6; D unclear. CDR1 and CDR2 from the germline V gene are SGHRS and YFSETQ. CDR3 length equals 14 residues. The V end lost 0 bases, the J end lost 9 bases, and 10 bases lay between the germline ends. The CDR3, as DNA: TGCGCCAGCAGCTTGGGGTATTATGGTTCACCCCTCCACTTT. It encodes CASSLGYYGSPLHF.

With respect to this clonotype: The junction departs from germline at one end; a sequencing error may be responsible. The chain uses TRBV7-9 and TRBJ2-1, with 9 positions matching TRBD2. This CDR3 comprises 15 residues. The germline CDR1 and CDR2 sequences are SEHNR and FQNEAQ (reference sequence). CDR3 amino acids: CASTTSRLAVNEQFF. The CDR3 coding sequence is TGTGCTAGCACTACCAGCCGACTAGCGGTTAATGAGCAGTTCTTC.

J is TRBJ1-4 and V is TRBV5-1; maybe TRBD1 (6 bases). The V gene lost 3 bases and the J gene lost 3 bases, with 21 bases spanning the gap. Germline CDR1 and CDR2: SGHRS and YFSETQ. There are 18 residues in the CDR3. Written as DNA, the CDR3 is TGCGCCAGCAGCTCTACCGGAGGGACAAGTGGACCTAATGAAAAACTGTTTTTT. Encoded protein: CASSSTGGTSGPNEKLFF. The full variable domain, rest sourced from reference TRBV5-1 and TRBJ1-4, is KAGVTQTPRYLIKTRGQQVTLSCSPISGHRSVSWYQQTPGQGLQFLFEYFSETQRNKGNFPGRFSGRQFSNSRSEMNVSTLELGDSALYLCASSSTGGTSGPNEKLFFGSGTQLSVL.

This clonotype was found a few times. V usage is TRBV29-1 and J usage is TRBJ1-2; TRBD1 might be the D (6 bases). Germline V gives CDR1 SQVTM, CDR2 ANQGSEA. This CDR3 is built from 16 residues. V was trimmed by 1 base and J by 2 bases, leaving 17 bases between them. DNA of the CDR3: TGCAGCGTTGAAGGTGGACAGTCCTTCGGCAACTATGGCTACACCTTC. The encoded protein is CSVEGGQSFGNYGYTF.

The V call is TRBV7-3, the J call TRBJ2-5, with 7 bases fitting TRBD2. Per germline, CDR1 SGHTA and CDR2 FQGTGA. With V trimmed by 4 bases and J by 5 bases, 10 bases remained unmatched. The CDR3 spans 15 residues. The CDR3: CASSWSGAAPETQYF. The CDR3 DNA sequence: TGTGCCAGCAGCTGGAGCGGGGCAGCACCGGAGACCCAGTACTTC.

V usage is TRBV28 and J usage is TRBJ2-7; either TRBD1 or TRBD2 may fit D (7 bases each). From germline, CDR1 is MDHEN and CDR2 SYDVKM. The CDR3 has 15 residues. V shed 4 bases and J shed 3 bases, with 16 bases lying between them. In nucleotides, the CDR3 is TGTGCCAGCAGTTCCCAGGGAGGGGGCAACTACGAGCAGTACTTC. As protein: CASSSQGGGNYEQYF.

CDR3 DNA: TGTGCCAGCAGTTCAGTAGCAGGAGCGGGCAATGAGCAGTTCTTC. Protein sequence: CASSSVAGAGNEQFF. The gene calls are TRBV6-2 or TRBV6-3 and TRBJ2-1; weak D call: TRBD2 (6 bases). V lost 4 bases and J lost 6, with 16 bases in between. Germline V CDR1 and CDR2: MNHEY, SVGEGT. CDR3 length: 15 residues.

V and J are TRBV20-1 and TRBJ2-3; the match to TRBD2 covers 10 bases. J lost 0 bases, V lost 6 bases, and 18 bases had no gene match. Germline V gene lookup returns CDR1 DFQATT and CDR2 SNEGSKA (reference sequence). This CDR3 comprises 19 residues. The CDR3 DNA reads TGCAGTGCCCCAGTGTCTAGCGGGAGCTACGGTACTAGCACAGATACGCAGTATTTT. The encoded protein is CSAPVSSGSYGTSTDTQYF.

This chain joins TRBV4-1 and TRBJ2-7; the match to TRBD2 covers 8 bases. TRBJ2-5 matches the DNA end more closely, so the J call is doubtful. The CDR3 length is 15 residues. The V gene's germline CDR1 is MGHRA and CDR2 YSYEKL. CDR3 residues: CASSRTGGVPETQYF. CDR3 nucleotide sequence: TGCGCCAGCAGCCGTACGGGGGGGGTCCCTGAGACCCAGTACTTC.

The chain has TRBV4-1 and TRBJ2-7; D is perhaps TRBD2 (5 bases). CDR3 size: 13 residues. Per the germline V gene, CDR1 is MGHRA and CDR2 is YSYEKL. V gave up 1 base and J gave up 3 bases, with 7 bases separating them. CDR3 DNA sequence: TGCGCCAGCAGCCAAGTAGCGAACTACGAGCAGTACTTC. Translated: CASSQVANYEQYF.

CDR3: CSAKGQGNYGYTF. The DNA of the CDR3 is TGCAGCGCCAAGGGACAGGGGAACTATGGCTACACCTTC. The genes are TRBV29-1 and TRBJ1-2; 10 nucleotides line up with TRBD1. The CDR3 sequence is 13 residues long. The ends lost 7 bases at V and 2 bases at J; junction bases unmatched: 4. CDR1 SQVTM and CDR2 ANQGSEA come from the germline V gene.

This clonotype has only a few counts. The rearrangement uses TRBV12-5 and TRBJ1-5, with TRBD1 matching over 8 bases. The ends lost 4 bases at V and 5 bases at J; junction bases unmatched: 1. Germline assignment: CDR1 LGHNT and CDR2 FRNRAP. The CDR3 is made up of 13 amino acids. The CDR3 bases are TGTGCTAGTGGTTCAGGGGGCCATCAGCCCCAGCATTTT. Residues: CASGSGGHQPQHF.

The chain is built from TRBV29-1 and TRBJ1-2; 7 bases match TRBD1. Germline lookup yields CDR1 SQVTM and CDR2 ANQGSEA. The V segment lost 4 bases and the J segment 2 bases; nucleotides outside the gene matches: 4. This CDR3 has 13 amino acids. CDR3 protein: CSVVEQGNYGYTF. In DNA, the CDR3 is TGCAGCGTTGTAGAACAGGGGAACTATGGCTACACCTTC.

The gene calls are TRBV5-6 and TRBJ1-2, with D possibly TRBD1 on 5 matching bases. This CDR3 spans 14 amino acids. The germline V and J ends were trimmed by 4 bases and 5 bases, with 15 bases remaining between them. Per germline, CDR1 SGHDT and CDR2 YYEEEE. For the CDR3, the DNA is TGTGCCAGCAGCCTTGCGACAGCGAATTATGGCTACACCTTC. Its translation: CASSLATANYGYTF.

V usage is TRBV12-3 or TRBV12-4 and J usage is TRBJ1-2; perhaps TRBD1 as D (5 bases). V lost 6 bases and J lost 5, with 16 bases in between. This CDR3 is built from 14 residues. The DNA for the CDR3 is TGTGCCAGCAGCCGCGGAGGGGCTGGGTATGGCTACACCTTC. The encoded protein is CASSRGGAGYGYTF.

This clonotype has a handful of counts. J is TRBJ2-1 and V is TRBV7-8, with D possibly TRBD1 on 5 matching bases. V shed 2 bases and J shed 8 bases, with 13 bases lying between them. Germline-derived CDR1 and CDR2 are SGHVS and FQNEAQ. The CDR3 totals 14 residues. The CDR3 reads CASSLFPGNHEQFF. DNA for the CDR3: TGTGCCAGCAGCTTATTCCCAGGGAATCATGAGCAGTTCTTC. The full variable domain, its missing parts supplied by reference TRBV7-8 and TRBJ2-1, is GAGVSQSPRYKVAKRGQDVALRCDPISGHVSLFWYQQALGQGPEFLTYFQNEAQLDKSGLPSDRFFAERPEGSVSTLKIQRTQQEDSAVYLCASSLFPGNHEQFFGPGTRLTVL.

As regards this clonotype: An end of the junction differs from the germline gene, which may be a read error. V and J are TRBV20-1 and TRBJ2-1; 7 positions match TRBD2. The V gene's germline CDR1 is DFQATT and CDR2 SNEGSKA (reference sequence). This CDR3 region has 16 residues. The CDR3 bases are TGCAGTACTAGTCCCGGACTAGACGTGTACTACAATGAGCAGTTCTTC. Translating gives CSTSPGLDVYYNEQFF.

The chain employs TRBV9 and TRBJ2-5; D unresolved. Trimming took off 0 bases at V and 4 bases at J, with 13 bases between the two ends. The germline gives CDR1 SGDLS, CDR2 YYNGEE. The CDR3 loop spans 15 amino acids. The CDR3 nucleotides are TGTGCCAGCAGCGTAGTTGATAGTTGGGTAGAGACCCAGTACTTC. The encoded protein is CASSVVDSWVETQYF.

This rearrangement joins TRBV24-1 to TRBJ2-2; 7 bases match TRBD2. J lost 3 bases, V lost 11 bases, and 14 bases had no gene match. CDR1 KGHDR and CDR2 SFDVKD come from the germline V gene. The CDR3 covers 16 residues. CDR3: CAIIGLAVKDTGELFF. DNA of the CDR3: TGTGCCATCATAGGGCTAGCGGTGAAAGACACCGGGGAGCTGTTTTTT.